These T cell receptor beta chains were read from a single sample in a study of blood T cells in healthy people across ages. TCRdb reanalysed the 5' RACE reads using MiXCR and keeps one entry per CDR3 protein. The data contain about 1.8 million distinct CDR3 sequences, about 50% of them seen just once; the ten biggest clones take up 2% to 2.5%. The source material was blood. Receptors originate from a woman aged 40 to 55 in good health. Both conserved end residues are part of each CDR3. Each record gives: D gene, CDR3 length, clone size, V gene, J gene, CDR3 DNA, CDR3 protein. D genes are given only for firm matches. Size values are once, few and many counts, or a class for expanded clones, and some rows have none.

d_gene: NA; len: 12; abundance: NA; v_gene: TRBV4-2; j_gene: TRBJ1-2; CDR3nt: TGTGCCAGCAGCGAGGAATGGTATGGCTACACCTTC; CDR3aa: CASSEEWYGYTF
d_gene: TRBD2; len: 14; abundance: many; v_gene: TRBV20-1; j_gene: TRBJ2-1; CDR3nt: TGCAGTGCTAGAGACGGGGGGGAAGTCAATGAGCAGTTCTTC; CDR3aa: CSARDGGEVNEQFF
d_gene: NA; len: 15; abundance: few; v_gene: TRBV4-2; j_gene: TRBJ2-7; CDR3nt: TGTGCCAGCAGCCTAGCAAGGTCGATAGAGGGCGAGCAGTACTTC; CDR3aa: CASSLARSIEGEQYF
d_gene: NA; len: 12; abundance: NA; v_gene: TRBV7-2; j_gene: TRBJ1-2; CDR3nt: TGTGCCAGCAGCTTAGATATACTCGGCTACACCTTC; CDR3aa: CASSLDILGYTF
d_gene: NA; len: 13; abundance: NA; v_gene: TRBV7-2; j_gene: TRBJ1-2; CDR3nt: TGTGCCAGCAGCCTCCAAGCTCTGTATGGCTACACCTTC; CDR3aa: CASSLQALYGYTF
d_gene: NA; len: 11; abundance: many; v_gene: TRBV4-2; j_gene: TRBJ2-1; CDR3nt: TGTGCCAGCAGCCATAGCAATGAGCAGTTCTTC; CDR3aa: CASSHSNEQFF
d_gene: NA; len: 14; abundance: once; v_gene: TRBV20-1; j_gene: TRBJ2-3; CDR3nt: TGCAGTGCTAGAGGGGGGGGGCCTCCTGATACGCAGTATTTT; CDR3aa: CSARGGGPPDTQYF
d_gene: TRBD1; len: 15; abundance: NA; v_gene: TRBV27; j_gene: TRBJ2-7; CDR3nt: TGTGCCAGCAGTTTACGACAGGGAGACCCCTACGAGCAGTACTTC; CDR3aa: CASSLRQGDPYEQYF
d_gene: NA; len: 16; abundance: NA; v_gene: TRBV28; j_gene: TRBJ1-2; CDR3nt: TGTGCCAGCAGTGAAGAGCGGGGGGAGTTGAGGGACGGCTACACCTTC; CDR3aa: CASSEERGELRDGYTF
d_gene: NA; len: 15; abundance: NA; v_gene: TRBV29-1; j_gene: TRBJ2-1; CDR3nt: TGCAGCGGGGGAGTCGGACAGAGCTCCTACAATGAGCAGTTCTTC; CDR3aa: CSGGVGQSSYNEQFF
d_gene: NA; len: 17; abundance: NA; v_gene: TRBV5-1; j_gene: TRBJ2-1; CDR3nt: TGCGCCAGCAGCTTGGGCGGGGGACAGCGTTATTACAATGAGCAGTTCTTC; CDR3aa: CASSLGGGQRYYNEQFF
d_gene: TRBD2; len: 16; abundance: NA; v_gene: TRBV20-1; j_gene: TRBJ2-3; CDR3nt: TGCAGTGCCAGTTCGGTTCAGGCGGGGGGCACAGATACGCAGTATTTT; CDR3aa: CSASSVQAGGTDTQYF
d_gene: TRBD1; len: 16; abundance: NA; v_gene: TRBV5-6; j_gene: TRBJ1-1; CDR3nt: TGTGCCAGCAGCGAAGGACAGGGAAGAAAGAACACTGAAGCTTTCTTT; CDR3aa: CASSEGQGRKNTEAFF
d_gene: TRBD1; len: 12; abundance: NA; v_gene: TRBV25-1; j_gene: TRBJ2-4; CDR3nt: TGTGCCAGCAGTGGAGGGACAGTCAAGCAGTACTTC; CDR3aa: CASSGGTVKQYF
d_gene: TRBD1; len: 16; abundance: once; v_gene: TRBV28; j_gene: TRBJ2-3; CDR3nt: TGTGCCAGCAGTTTTCCGAGACAGGGGCGCCAAGATACGCAGTATTTT; CDR3aa: CASSFPRQGRQDTQYF
d_gene: NA; len: 14; abundance: NA; v_gene: TRBV7-2; j_gene: TRBJ2-3; CDR3nt: TGTGCCAGCAGCCCTAGCGCATTCGCAGATACGCAGTATTTT; CDR3aa: CASSPSAFADTQYF
d_gene: NA; len: 15; abundance: NA; v_gene: TRBV3-1; j_gene: TRBJ2-7; CDR3nt: TGTGCCAGCAGCCTCCGGGACAGCGGGTACAATGAGCAGTACTTC; CDR3aa: CASSLRDSGYNEQYF
d_gene: NA; len: 11; abundance: few; v_gene: TRBV20-1; j_gene: TRBJ2-1; CDR3nt: TGCAGTGCAGGACCCCTTCACGGGCAGTTCTTC; CDR3aa: CSAGPLHGQFF
d_gene: TRBD2; len: 15; abundance: NA; v_gene: TRBV28; j_gene: TRBJ2-7; CDR3nt: TGTGCCAGCAGGGGTAGCGGGGGGAATATCTACGAGCAGTACTTC; CDR3aa: CASRGSGGNIYEQYF
d_gene: NA; len: 15; abundance: NA; v_gene: TRBV28; j_gene: TRBJ2-4; CDR3nt: TGTGCCAGCAGTTCGCAACAGGGGAGGGAGGACATTCAGTACTTC; CDR3aa: CASSSQQGREDIQYF